This T cell receptor (beta chain) was recovered during a study of CD8 T cells in ankylosing spondylitis. By quantitative 5'-RACE with molecular barcodes, the TCR beta libraries were made. TCRdb redid the calling of the 5' RACE reads with MiXCR, one entry per CDR3 protein. The sample contains about 800,000 distinct CDR3 sequences, about 10% of which appear only once. There are a few counts of this clonotype. The antigen is not known. A read error may account for a junction end that differs from germline. This CDR3 is 15 amino acids long. CDR1 MGHRA and CDR2 YSYEKL come from the germline V gene. General observations from the study: A subset of motif variants has previously been described in the synovial fluid and blood of reactive arthritis. Clones linked to the disease showed a CD8+ phenotype. They occurred at relatively low frequencies in peripheral blood. Reported data indicate significant enrichment of disease-linked clones within matched ankylosing spondylitis synovial fluid. Several highly homologous variants formed a TCR beta motif that appeared characteristic of ankylosing spondylitis blood.

Sequenced material: blood, either unsorted or a sorted T cell fraction (not recorded which). The chain employs TRBV4-1 and TRBJ2-1, with D maybe TRBD2 (6 bases). The sequence derives from a male donor with ankylosing spondylitis. CDR3 region: CASSQPGTANPERFF. The CDR3 DNA sequence: TGCGCCAGCAGTCAACCCGGGACTGCAAACCCAGAGCGGTTCTTC.